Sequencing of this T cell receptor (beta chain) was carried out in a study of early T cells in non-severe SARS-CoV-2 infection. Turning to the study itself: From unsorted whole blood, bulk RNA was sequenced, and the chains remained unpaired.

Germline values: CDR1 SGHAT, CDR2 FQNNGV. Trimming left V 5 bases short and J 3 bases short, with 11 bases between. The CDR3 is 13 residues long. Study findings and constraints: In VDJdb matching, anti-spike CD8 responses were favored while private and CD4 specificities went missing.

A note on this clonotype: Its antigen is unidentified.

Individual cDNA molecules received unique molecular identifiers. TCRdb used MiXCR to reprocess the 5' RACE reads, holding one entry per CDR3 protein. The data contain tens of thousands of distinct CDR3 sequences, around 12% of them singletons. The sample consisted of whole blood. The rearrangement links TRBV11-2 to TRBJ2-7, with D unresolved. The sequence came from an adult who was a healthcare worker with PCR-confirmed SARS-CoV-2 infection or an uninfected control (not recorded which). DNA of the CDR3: TGTGCCAGCAGCCCCCAACCTCGCTACGAGCAGTACTTC. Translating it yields CASSPQPRYEQYF.